This T cell receptor (beta chain) originates from a study of blood T cell repertoires in COVID-19. TCRdb keeps only in-frame clones here, not all; method: immunoSEQ multiplex PCR. There are roughly 30,000 clones in the sample; approximately 88% occur only once, and approximately 16% lies in the top ten. CDR3 length: 15 amino acids. Germline V gives CDR1 MNHEY, CDR2 SVGEGT. V gave up 6 bases and J gave up 6 bases, with 19 bases separating them. What was sequenced was peripheral blood. This rearrangement joins TRBV6-2 or TRBV6-3 to TRBJ2-3; D is perhaps TRBD1 (7 bases). The source of this sequence is a human donor in a cohort sampled during active COVID-19. CDR3 bases: TGTGCCAGCAGCCACCGACGACAGGGACTGGATACGCAGTATTTT. Translated, it gives CASSHRRQGLDTQYF.